A selection of T cell receptor beta chains follows, all from one sample in a study of T cell clonotyping in hematopoietic cell transplantation. Produced via immunoSEQ multiplex PCR; TCRdb's table is partial and in-frame only. The sample lists more than 9,000 clones; around 87% were seen once. Here the sequenced sample was peripheral blood mononuclear cells, taken before stem cell transplant. These receptors originate from a woman in her fifties or sixties with chronic myeloid leukemia. Some clones in this sample may be carry-over from other donors' samples. Both conserved end residues are part of each CDR3. Each record gives: CDR3 protein, CDR3 DNA, V gene, J gene, D gene, clone size, CDR3 length. The D gene is left open where the match is weak. The listing skips clone size in some rows; elsewhere it reads once, few, many or a size class.

CDR3 protein: CASSLIGIGTSGITDTQYF
CDR3 DNA: TGTGCCAGCAGTTTAATAGGTATTGGGACTAGCGGGATCACAGATACGCAGTATTTT
V gene: TRBV28
J gene: TRBJ2-3
D gene: TRBD2
clone size: NA
CDR3 length: 19

CDR3 protein: CASTGTSANLRTGELFF
CDR3 DNA: TGTGCCAGCACCGGGACTAGCGCCAACCTGAGGACCGGGGAGCTGTTTTTT
V gene: TRBV2
J gene: TRBJ2-2
D gene: TRBD2
clone size: NA
CDR3 length: 17

CDR3 protein: CASRSDVSSYNEQFF
CDR3 DNA: TGCGCCAGCAGAAGTGACGTCAGCTCCTACAATGAGCAGTTCTTC
V gene: TRBV5-1
J gene: TRBJ2-1
D gene: NA
clone size: NA
CDR3 length: 15

CDR3 protein: CASRPPGQGAADTQYF
CDR3 DNA: TGTGCCAGCAGGCCACCGGGACAGGGGGCCGCTGATACGCAGTATTTT
V gene: TRBV28
J gene: TRBJ2-3
D gene: TRBD1
clone size: NA
CDR3 length: 16

CDR3 protein: CASSSQSSYEQYF
CDR3 DNA: TGTGCCAGCAGCAGTCAGAGCTCCTACGAGCAGTACTTC
V gene: TRBV7-2
J gene: TRBJ2-7
D gene: NA
clone size: NA
CDR3 length: 13

CDR3 protein: CASSLETKGVNTEAFF
CDR3 DNA: TGTGCCAGCAGCTTAGAGACTAAGGGTGTAAACACTGAAGCTTTCTTT
V gene: TRBV11-3
J gene: TRBJ1-1
D gene: NA
clone size: NA
CDR3 length: 16

CDR3 protein: CASSLAWDRRNQPQHF
CDR3 DNA: TGTGCCAGCAGCTTGGCTTGGGACAGGAGAAATCAGCCCCAGCATTTT
V gene: TRBV5-8
J gene: TRBJ1-5
D gene: TRBD1
clone size: NA
CDR3 length: 16

CDR3 protein: CASSQDPQWRGQNYGYTF
CDR3 DNA: TGCGCCAGCAGCCAAGATCCCCAGTGGAGGGGGCAAAACTATGGCTACACCTTC
V gene: TRBV4-1
J gene: TRBJ1-2
D gene: TRBD1
clone size: NA
CDR3 length: 18

CDR3 protein: CASSSARDPISEPQHF
CDR3 DNA: TGTGCCAGTAGTTCGGCCAGGGACCCAATCTCCGAACCCCAGCATTTT
V gene: TRBV19
J gene: TRBJ1-5
D gene: NA
clone size: NA
CDR3 length: 16

CDR3 protein: CASSAGQSSYEQYF
CDR3 DNA: TGTGCCAGCAGTGCGGGACAGAGCTCCTACGAGCAGTACTTC
V gene: TRBV6-1
J gene: TRBJ2-7
D gene: TRBD1
clone size: NA
CDR3 length: 14

CDR3 protein: CASSFRLGDEQYF
CDR3 DNA: TGTGCCAGTAGTTTTCGCTTGGGGGACGAGCAGTACTTC
V gene: TRBV19
J gene: TRBJ2-7
D gene: NA
clone size: NA
CDR3 length: 13

CDR3 protein: CAWSLEGFGNTIYF
CDR3 DNA: TGTGCCTGGAGTCTCGAGGGGTTTGGAAACACCATATATTTT
V gene: TRBV30
J gene: TRBJ1-3
D gene: NA
clone size: NA
CDR3 length: 14

CDR3 protein: CASSPSTDTQYF
CDR3 DNA: TGTGCCAGCAGCCCGAGCACAGATACGCAGTATTTT
V gene: TRBV7-2
J gene: TRBJ2-3
D gene: NA
clone size: few
CDR3 length: 12

CDR3 protein: CARDGINSYEQYF
CDR3 DNA: TGTGCCAGAGACGGGATAAACAGTTACGAGCAGTACTTC
V gene: TRBV30
J gene: TRBJ2-7
D gene: NA
clone size: NA
CDR3 length: 13

CDR3 protein: CASSYSASGNYEQYF
CDR3 DNA: TGTGCCAGCAGTTACTCGGCTAGCGGGAATTACGAGCAGTACTTC
V gene: TRBV6-5
J gene: TRBJ2-7
D gene: TRBD2
clone size: NA
CDR3 length: 15

CDR3 protein: CASSPSGAFYEQYF
CDR3 DNA: TGTGCCAGCAGTCCTTCAGGGGCCTTCTACGAGCAGTACTTC
V gene: TRBV7-9
J gene: TRBJ2-7
D gene: NA
clone size: NA
CDR3 length: 14

CDR3 protein: CSAGPGDTQYF
CDR3 DNA: TGCAGTGCTGGACCCGGAGATACGCAGTATTTT
V gene: TRBV20-1
J gene: TRBJ2-3
D gene: NA
clone size: NA
CDR3 length: 11

CDR3 protein: CAWSVNRGPNQPQHF
CDR3 DNA: TGTGCCTGGAGTGTAAACAGGGGCCCGAATCAGCCCCAGCATTTT
V gene: TRBV30
J gene: TRBJ1-5
D gene: TRBD1
clone size: once
CDR3 length: 15

CDR3 protein: CASSLNGQEQFF
CDR3 DNA: TGTGCCAGCAGCTTAAATGGACAGGAGCAGTTCTTC
V gene: TRBV11-2
J gene: TRBJ2-1
D gene: NA
clone size: NA
CDR3 length: 12

CDR3 protein: CASSPRTSGFSYEQYF
CDR3 DNA: TGTGCCAGCAGCCCTCGGACTAGCGGGTTCTCCTACGAGCAGTACTTC
V gene: TRBV14
J gene: TRBJ2-7
D gene: TRBD2
clone size: few
CDR3 length: 16

CDR3 protein: CASSLEAGQGTNEQFF
CDR3 DNA: TGTGCCAGCAGCTTAGAAGCGGGACAGGGCACCAATGAGCAGTTCTTC
V gene: TRBV11-3
J gene: TRBJ2-1
D gene: TRBD1
clone size: once
CDR3 length: 16

CDR3 protein: CASSLGLAGVQETQYF
CDR3 DNA: TGTGCCAGCAGCTTGGGACTAGCGGGAGTCCAAGAGACCCAGTACTTC
V gene: TRBV7-8
J gene: TRBJ2-5
D gene: TRBD2
clone size: NA
CDR3 length: 16

CDR3 protein: CASSVGGRDNEQFF
CDR3 DNA: TGTGCCAGCAGCGTAGGTGGGAGGGACAATGAGCAGTTCTTC
V gene: TRBV9
J gene: TRBJ2-1
D gene: TRBD2
clone size: NA
CDR3 length: 14

CDR3 protein: CASSPTGDLSYEQYF
CDR3 DNA: TGCGCCAGCAGTCCCACAGGGGATTTGTCCTACGAGCAGTACTTC
V gene: TRBV4-1
J gene: TRBJ2-7
D gene: TRBD1
clone size: NA
CDR3 length: 15

CDR3 protein: CATSRGDSGTDTQYF
CDR3 DNA: TGTGCCACCAGCCGTGGGGACTCGGGCACAGATACGCAGTATTTT
V gene: TRBV15
J gene: TRBJ2-3
D gene: NA
clone size: NA
CDR3 length: 15

CDR3 protein: CASSANNYGYTF
CDR3 DNA: TGTGCCAGCAGTGCCAACAACTATGGCTACACCTTC
V gene: TRBV2
J gene: TRBJ1-2
D gene: NA
clone size: NA
CDR3 length: 12

CDR3 protein: CASSSSSRVVNNEQFF
CDR3 DNA: TGTGCCAGCAGTTCCTCTAGTAGGGTGGTCAACAATGAGCAGTTCTTC
V gene: TRBV6-5
J gene: TRBJ2-1
D gene: NA
clone size: NA
CDR3 length: 16

CDR3 protein: CASSRTFQETQYF
CDR3 DNA: TGTGCCAGCAGCCGGACGTTTCAAGAGACCCAGTACTTC
V gene: TRBV7-2
J gene: TRBJ2-5
D gene: NA
clone size: once
CDR3 length: 13

CDR3 protein: CASSPGTPAAETQYF
CDR3 DNA: TGTGCCAGCAGCCCGGGGACTCCAGCGGCGGAGACCCAGTACTTC
V gene: TRBV5-4
J gene: TRBJ2-5
D gene: NA
clone size: NA
CDR3 length: 15

CDR3 protein: CASGVAGGRDTQYF
CDR3 DNA: TGTGCCAGCGGGGTAGCGGGAGGGCGGGATACGCAGTATTTT
V gene: TRBV7-2
J gene: TRBJ2-3
D gene: TRBD2
clone size: NA
CDR3 length: 14

CDR3 protein: CASSNRDRGQEQYF
CDR3 DNA: TGTGCCAGCAGCAACCGGGACAGGGGGCAAGAGCAGTACTTC
V gene: TRBV5-6
J gene: TRBJ2-7
D gene: TRBD1
clone size: NA
CDR3 length: 14

CDR3 protein: CASSLGDRVVYEQYF
CDR3 DNA: TGTGCCAGCAGCTTGGGGGACAGGGTAGTCTACGAGCAGTACTTC
V gene: TRBV5-5
J gene: TRBJ2-7
D gene: TRBD1
clone size: NA
CDR3 length: 15

CDR3 protein: CASARQGMEETQYF
CDR3 DNA: TGCGCCAGCGCCCGACAGGGGATGGAAGAGACCCAGTACTTC
V gene: TRBV4-1
J gene: TRBJ2-5
D gene: TRBD1
clone size: NA
CDR3 length: 14

CDR3 protein: CASSAGTGVYEQYF
CDR3 DNA: TGTGCCAGTAGTGCCGGGACAGGGGTTTACGAGCAGTACTTC
V gene: TRBV19
J gene: TRBJ2-7
D gene: TRBD1
clone size: NA
CDR3 length: 14

CDR3 protein: CASGTSGYEQYF
CDR3 DNA: TGTGCCAGCGGGACTAGCGGTTACGAGCAGTACTTC
V gene: TRBV27
J gene: TRBJ2-7
D gene: TRBD2
clone size: few
CDR3 length: 12

CDR3 protein: CASSVDRTPGNQPQHF
CDR3 DNA: TGTGCCAGCAGCGTAGACCGGACCCCGGGGAATCAGCCCCAGCATTTT
V gene: TRBV9
J gene: TRBJ1-5
D gene: NA
clone size: NA
CDR3 length: 16

CDR3 protein: CASSSPGQPTGELFF
CDR3 DNA: TGTGCCAGCTCATCCCCGGGACAGCCCACCGGGGAGCTGTTTTTT
V gene: TRBV28
J gene: TRBJ2-2
D gene: TRBD1
clone size: NA
CDR3 length: 15

CDR3 protein: CASSQVGNRADTQYF
CDR3 DNA: TGCGCCAGCAGCCAAGTTGGGAACAGGGCAGATACGCAGTATTTT
V gene: TRBV4-1
J gene: TRBJ2-3
D gene: NA
clone size: NA
CDR3 length: 15

CDR3 protein: CASSIRYGGNEQFF
CDR3 DNA: TGTGCCAGCAGTATAAGGTACGGGGGAAATGAGCAGTTCTTC
V gene: TRBV28
J gene: TRBJ2-1
D gene: NA
clone size: NA
CDR3 length: 14

CDR3 protein: CASSYEASVYEQYF
CDR3 DNA: TGTGCCAGTAGTTACGAGGCGTCGGTCTACGAGCAGTACTTC
V gene: TRBV19
J gene: TRBJ2-7
D gene: NA
clone size: NA
CDR3 length: 14

CDR3 protein: CASRFRDGEAFF
CDR3 DNA: TGTGCCAGTAGGTTCCGGGACGGTGAAGCTTTCTTT
V gene: TRBV19
J gene: TRBJ1-1
D gene: NA
clone size: few
CDR3 length: 12

CDR3 protein: CASSLGVEGGEFF
CDR3 DNA: TGTGCCAGCAGCTTAGGTGTGGAGGGTGGGGAGTTCTTC
V gene: TRBV7-2
J gene: TRBJ2-1
D gene: NA
clone size: NA
CDR3 length: 13

CDR3 protein: CASSPRGLDGVSQYF
CDR3 DNA: TGTGCCAGCTCGCCTCGGGGTCTCGACGGGGTGTCCCAGTACTTC
V gene: TRBV18
J gene: TRBJ2-5
D gene: NA
clone size: NA
CDR3 length: 15

CDR3 protein: CASSVAGPRDEQYF
CDR3 DNA: TGCGCCAGCAGTGTGGCCGGGCCCCGGGACGAGCAGTACTTC
V gene: TRBV10-1
J gene: TRBJ2-7
D gene: NA
clone size: few
CDR3 length: 14

CDR3 protein: CASRSGNEQFF
CDR3 DNA: TGCGCCAGCAGGTCGGGCAATGAGCAGTTCTTC
V gene: TRBV5-1
J gene: TRBJ2-1
D gene: NA
clone size: NA
CDR3 length: 11

CDR3 protein: CASSLKPSSGSFNTGELFF
CDR3 DNA: TGTGCCAGCAGCTTAAAGCCTTCTAGCGGGAGTTTCAACACCGGGGAGCTGTTTTTT
V gene: TRBV7-3
J gene: TRBJ2-2
D gene: TRBD2
clone size: NA
CDR3 length: 19

CDR3 protein: CAWRHEPDSENTDTQYF
CDR3 DNA: TGTGCCTGGAGACACGAGCCGGACTCAGAAAACACAGATACGCAGTATTTT
V gene: TRBV30
J gene: TRBJ2-3
D gene: NA
clone size: NA
CDR3 length: 17

CDR3 protein: CASSLGPRFSQETQYF
CDR3 DNA: TGTGCCAGCAGCTTAGGCCCGCGTTTTAGTCAAGAGACCCAGTACTTC
V gene: TRBV7-9
J gene: TRBJ2-5
D gene: NA
clone size: NA
CDR3 length: 16

CDR3 protein: CASSLDRGRGEQYF
CDR3 DNA: TGTGCCAGCAGTTTAGACAGGGGTCGAGGGGAGCAGTACTTC
V gene: TRBV27
J gene: TRBJ2-7
D gene: TRBD1
clone size: NA
CDR3 length: 14

CDR3 protein: CASSFIGGDEQYF
CDR3 DNA: TGCGCCAGCAGCTTCATTGGGGGGGACGAGCAGTACTTC
V gene: TRBV5-1
J gene: TRBJ2-7
D gene: TRBD2
clone size: once
CDR3 length: 13

CDR3 protein: CASTANPRVPFVFKHEQYF
CDR3 DNA: TGTGCCAGCACCGCAAACCCCAGGGTTCCCTTTGTGTTTAAGCACGAGCAGTACTTC
V gene: TRBV7-8
J gene: TRBJ2-7
D gene: NA
clone size: NA
CDR3 length: 19

CDR3 protein: CASSYDGGTNTEAFF
CDR3 DNA: TGTGCCAGCAGTTACGATGGCGGAACGAACACTGAAGCTTTCTTT
V gene: TRBV6-5
J gene: TRBJ1-1
D gene: NA
clone size: NA
CDR3 length: 15